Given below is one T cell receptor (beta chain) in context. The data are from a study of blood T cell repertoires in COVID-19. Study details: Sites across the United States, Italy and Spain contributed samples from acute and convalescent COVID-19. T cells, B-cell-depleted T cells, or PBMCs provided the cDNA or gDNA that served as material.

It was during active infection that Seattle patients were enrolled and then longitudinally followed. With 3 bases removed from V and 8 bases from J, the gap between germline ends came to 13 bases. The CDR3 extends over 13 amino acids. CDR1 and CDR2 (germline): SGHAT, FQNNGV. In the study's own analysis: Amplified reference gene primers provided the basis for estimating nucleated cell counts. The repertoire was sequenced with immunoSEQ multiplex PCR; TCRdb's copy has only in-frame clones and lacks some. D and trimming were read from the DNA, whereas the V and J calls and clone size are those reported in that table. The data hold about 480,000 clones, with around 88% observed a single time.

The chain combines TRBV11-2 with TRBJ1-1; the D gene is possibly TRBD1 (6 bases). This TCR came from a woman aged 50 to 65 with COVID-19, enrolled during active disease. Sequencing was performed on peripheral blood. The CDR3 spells CASSFERGGEAFF. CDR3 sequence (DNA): TGTGCCAGCAGCTTTGAGAGGGGGGGCGAAGCTTTCTTT.